This paragraph reports one TCR beta chain. This clonotype is judged medium-sized (0.01 to 0.1%). Its antigen is currently not known. Base qualities are not at hand, and no much larger clone is one base apart. This sample was included in a study of liver allograft versus peripheral blood T cells (dated by TCRdb to the early 2020s). Study-level background: The study compared the T cell receptor repertoires present in transplanted livers with the repertoires present in the peripheral blood of liver transplant recipients.

The CDR3 holds 16 amino acids from the cysteine to the phenylalanine. Only CDR3 DNA remains: 48 bases, in frame from the first base. CDR1 and CDR2, looked up from the germline V gene, are MDHEN and SYDVKM. Ends trimmed: V by 6 bases, J by 2 bases; bases unmatched to a gene: 5. Beyond this particular receptor, the publication reports: The T cell receptor repertoires within liver allografts were reported to be different from the T cell receptor repertoires detected in peripheral blood.

The run used an Illumina MiSeq. The public reads were quality trimmed at Q25 with fastp and then assembled into clones with MiXCR by TCRdb, keeping productive beta chains. Merged by CDR3 protein, the rows form single entries marked with the most common genes and DNA. In all, the sample holds 1,500 to 2,000 distinct CDR3 sequences, and roughly 15% of those were seen once. The leading ten clones occupy less than 8% of the sample. This clonotype was sampled from a human patient who had a liver transplant. After a transplant, the graft donor may have provided part of the T cells. Here the chain combines TRBV28 and TRBJ1-3, and TRBD1 matches 12 of the central bases. The CDR3 is CASSPGTGGAGNTIYF. The nucleotides are TGTGCCAGCAGCCCCGGGACAGGGGGCGCTGGAAACACCATATATTTT. Reference TRBV28 and TRBJ1-3 genes cover what lies past the CDR3, so the full variable domain is DVKVTQSSRYLVKRTGEKVFLECVQDMDHENMFWYRQDPGLGLRLIYFSYDVKMKEKGDIPEGYSVSREKKERFSLILESASTNQTSMYLCASSPGTGGAGNTIYFGEGSWLTVV.